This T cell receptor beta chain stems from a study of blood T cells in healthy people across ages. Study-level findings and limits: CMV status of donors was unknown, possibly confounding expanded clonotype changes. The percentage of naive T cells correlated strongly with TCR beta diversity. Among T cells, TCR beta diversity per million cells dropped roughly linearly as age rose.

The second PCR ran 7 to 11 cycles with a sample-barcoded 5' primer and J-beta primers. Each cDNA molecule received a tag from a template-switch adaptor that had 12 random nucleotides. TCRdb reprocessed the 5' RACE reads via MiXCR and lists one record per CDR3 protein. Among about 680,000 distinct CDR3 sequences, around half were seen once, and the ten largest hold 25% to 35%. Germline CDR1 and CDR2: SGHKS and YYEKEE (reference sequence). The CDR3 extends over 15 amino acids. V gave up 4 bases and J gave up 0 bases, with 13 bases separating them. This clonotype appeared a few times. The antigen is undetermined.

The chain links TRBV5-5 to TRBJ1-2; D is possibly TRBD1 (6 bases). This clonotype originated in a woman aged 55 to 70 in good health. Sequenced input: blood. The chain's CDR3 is CASSPGGQANYGYTF. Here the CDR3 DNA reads TGTGCCAGCAGCCCGGGGGGGCAGGCTAACTATGGCTACACCTTC.